The 21 T cell receptor beta chains presented below share a single source sample, sequenced in a study of technical replicates of blood from a few donors. Only in-frame clones appear in the TCRdb table, and some are missing; sequencing was by immunoSEQ multiplex PCR. Among about 81,000 clones, about 97% were seen once, and the ten largest hold nearly 0.2%. The sequenced sample was T cells isolated from PBMCs. These receptors were collected from a human donor in good health.

The chain has TRBV9 and TRBJ2-5; 13 bases map to TRBD2. The CDR3 runs 17 residues. After removal of 0 bases from V and 4 bases from J, the junction contained 6 bases not matched to a gene. Germline V gene data show CDR1 as SGDLS and CDR2 as YYNGEE. CDR3 in DNA: TGTGCCAGCAGCGTAGAGGGCGGACTAGCGGGAGCAGAGACCCAGTACTTC. It is translated as CASSVEGGLAGAETQYF.

The rearrangement uses TRBV6-1 and TRBJ2-5; 9 bases match TRBD1. The CDR3 runs 17 residues. CDR1 and CDR2 from the germline V gene are MNHNS and SASEGT. V trimming: 1 base; J trimming: 6 bases; junction bases outside the gene matches: 12. The CDR3: CASSEGGQGGFKKTQYF. DNA of the CDR3: TGTGCCAGCAGTGAAGGGGGACAGGGAGGGTTTAAGAAGACCCAGTACTTC.

This clone was detected once. V is TRBV27 and J is TRBJ1-5, with 10 nucleotides matching TRBD1. Unmatched junction bases numbered 13, after V lost 6 bases and J lost 8 bases. Looked up from germline, CDR1 is MNHEY and CDR2 is SMNVEV (reference sequence). CDR3 length: 16 residues. Written as DNA, the CDR3 is TGTGCCAGCAGCGACCACCCGGGGACAGGGGTGGAGCCCCAGCATTTT. Translated, it gives CASSDHPGTGVEPQHF.

V gene TRBV12-5 combines with J gene TRBJ1-5; 8 positions agree with TRBD1. The CDR3 length is 14 residues. Germline-derived CDR1 and CDR2 are LGHNT and FRNRAP. V gave up 7 bases and J gave up 3 bases; unmatched junction bases: 5. The CDR3 DNA sequence: TGTGCTAGTGCCATGACAGGGGTCAATCAGCCCCAGCATTTT. Its translation is CASAMTGVNQPQHF.

This chain uses TRBV28 with TRBJ2-7; a possible D gene is TRBD2 (6 bases). CDR3 length: 14 residues. Germline-derived CDR1 and CDR2 are MDHEN and SYDVKM. Trimming cost V 3 bases and J 6 bases, with 15 bases left between them. The CDR3 sequence: CASSFTTSRFEQYF. The CDR3 DNA is TGTGCCAGCAGTTTTACGACTAGTCGGTTCGAGCAGTACTTC.

The chain has TRBV7-9 and TRBJ2-5, with 8 bases aligning to TRBD2. Germline V gene lookup returns CDR1 SEHNR and CDR2 FQNEAQ (reference sequence). The CDR3 is 15 residues long. The V gene end was trimmed by 5 bases and the J gene end by 4 bases; junction bases not matched to a gene: 9. CDR3 coding DNA: TGTGCCAGCAGCCCTATCAGCGGGGGTCGAGAGACCCAGTACTTC. Its protein product is CASSPISGGRETQYF.

The rearrangement joins TRBV5-1 to TRBJ2-7; D is undetermined. The germline CDR1 and CDR2 sequences are SGHRS and YFSETQ. The CDR3 is made up of 11 amino acids. V was trimmed by 0 bases and J by 6 bases, leaving 4 bases between them. The CDR3 loop is CASSLDSEQYF. In nucleotides, the CDR3 is TGCGCCAGCAGCTTGGACAGCGAGCAGTACTTC.

This chain joins TRBV19 and TRBJ1-4, with a weak D call TRBD1 (5 bases). This CDR3 has 15 amino acids. Germline CDR1 LNHDA, CDR2 SQIVND (reference sequence). Deletions cut 8 bases from V and 5 bases from J, with 18 bases between. The DNA for the CDR3 is TGTGCCAGTGGGAAGACAGCTACAGAAAATGAAAAACTGTTTTTT. This sequence encodes CASGKTATENEKLFF.

The chain employs TRBV4-1 and TRBJ2-5; 7 positions match TRBD2. Germline CDR1 is MGHRA and CDR2 is YSYEKL. With 1 base clipped from V and 0 bases from J, the junction kept 5 bases outside the gene matches. CDR3 length equals 16 residues. In DNA form, the CDR3 reads TGCGCCAGCAGCCAAGGGCTGGGGGGGTACCAAGAGACCCAGTACTTC. Translating it yields CASSQGLGGYQETQYF.

This sequence joins TRBV4-1 and TRBJ1-2; 7 bases align to TRBD1. V shed 4 bases and J 8 bases; nucleotides not matched to a gene: 10. The length of the CDR3 is 14 residues. In germline, CDR1 is MGHRA, CDR2 YSYEKL. CDR3 sequence (DNA): TGCGCCAGCAGCCGAGACAGGGTAATCGGGGGCTACACCTTC. This codes for CASSRDRVIGGYTF.

The genes are TRBV5-1 and TRBJ2-5, with 7 bases matching TRBD2. The ends lost 0 bases at V and 5 bases at J; junction bases unmatched: 7. The CDR3 loop spans 15 amino acids. CDR1 is SGHRS, CDR2 YFSETQ, per germline. The CDR3 DNA reads as TGCGCCAGCAGCTTGGCAGGCGGGAGCATTGAGACCCAGTACTTC. This encodes CASSLAGGSIETQYF.

The chain has TRBV5-4 and TRBJ2-3, with 9 bases aligning to TRBD2. The CDR3 sequence is 16 residues long. V was pared by 0 bases and J by 2 bases, with 4 bases of the junction left unmatched. Germline CDR1 and CDR2: SGHNT and YYREEE (reference sequence). CDR3 sequence (DNA): TGTGCCAGCAGCTTGGGTAGACTAGCGGACACAGATACGCAGTATTTT. This translates into CASSLGRLADTDTQYF. The variable domain in full, with the rest retrieved from reference TRBV5-4 and TRBJ2-3, is ETGVTQSPTHLIKTRGQQVTLRCSSQSGHNTVSWYQQALGQGPQFIFQYYREEENGRGNFPPRFSGLQFPNYSSELNVNALELDDSALYLCASSLGRLADTDTQYFGPGTRLTVL.

This clone was seen only once. The J gene is TRBJ1-1, the V gene TRBV29-1; D may be TRBD1 (5 bases). CDR1 and CDR2 (germline): SQVTM, ANQGSEA. Trimming left V 5 bases short and J 1 base short, with 23 bases between. This CDR3 comprises 17 residues. CDR3 loop: CSVNNLGGFKKNTEAFF. The CDR3, as DNA: TGCAGCGTTAATAATCTGGGGGGGTTTAAGAAGAACACTGAAGCTTTCTTT. The whole variable domain, filled in from reference TRBV29-1 and TRBJ1-1, reads SAVISQKPSRDICQRGTSLTIQCQVDSQVTMMFWYRQQPGQSLTLIATANQGSEATYESGFVIDKFPISRPNLTFSTLTVSNMSPEDSSIYLCSVNNLGGFKKNTEAFFGQGTRLTVV.

This clone appeared a single time. The chain combines TRBV25-1 with TRBJ2-1; D gene uncertain. The CDR3 loop spans 12 amino acids. V lost 4 bases and J 7 bases, leaving 8 bases between the germline ends. Per the germline V gene, CDR1 is MGHDK and CDR2 is SYGVNS. CDR3 region: CASSGRVNEQFF. Written as DNA, the CDR3 is TGTGCCAGCAGTGGAAGAGTAAATGAGCAGTTCTTC.

The chain employs TRBV6-6 and TRBJ1-1, with TRBD1 as a possible D gene (6 bases). The V end lost 6 bases, the J end lost 11 bases, and 13 bases lay between the germline ends. In germline, CDR1 is MNHNY, CDR2 SVGAGI (reference sequence). The CDR3 totals 11 residues. The CDR3 region has the DNA TGTGCCAGCAGCTACAGGGAGGATGCTTTCTTT. Residues: CASSYREDAFF.

The genes are TRBV5-1 and TRBJ2-7; TRBD1 agrees at 12 bases. The trim removed 0 bases at V and 4 bases at J, leaving 5 bases unmatched. Germline V gene lookup returns CDR1 SGHRS and CDR2 YFSETQ. CDR3 size: 16 residues. The CDR3 DNA is TGCGCCAGCAGCTTGGACGGGGACAGGGGGCAATACGAGCAGTACTTC. This codes for CASSLDGDRGQYEQYF. Full variable domain (outside the CDR3, taken from reference TRBV5-1 and TRBJ2-7): KAGVTQTPRYLIKTRGQQVTLSCSPISGHRSVSWYQQTPGQGLQFLFEYFSETQRNKGNFPGRFSGRQFSNSRSEMNVSTLELGDSALYLCASSLDGDRGQYEQYFGPGTRLTVT.

CDR3 in amino acids: CASSEGQGLEQYF. The CDR3 DNA reads as TGTGCCAGCAGTGAAGGACAGGGCCTCGAGCAGTACTTC. The V gene is TRBV6-1, the J gene TRBJ2-7, with TRBD1 identical over 7 bases. CDR1 MNHNS and CDR2 SASEGT come from the germline V gene. This CDR3 contains 13 residues. The J segment lost 6 bases and the V segment lost 1 base, leaving 3 bases of the junction unmatched.

V gene TRBV15 combines with J gene TRBJ1-4; no reliable D call. The CDR3 is 15 amino acids. Trimming took off 5 bases at V and 3 bases at J, with 13 bases between the two ends. In germline, CDR1 is LNHNV, CDR2 YYDKDF (reference sequence). The CDR3 here is CATSSERLSNEKLFF. The CDR3 DNA reads as TGTGCCACCAGCTCTGAGCGACTTTCTAATGAAAAACTGTTTTTT.

This clone showed up just once. V usage is TRBV28 and J usage is TRBJ1-1; possible D gene TRBD1, 6 bases. The CDR3 is 13 amino acids. Germline CDR1 reads MDHEN; CDR2 reads SYDVKM. V was clipped by 4 bases and J by 6 bases, with 12 bases between them. Here the CDR3 reads CASSSQGLPEAFF. CDR3 sequence (DNA): TGTGCCAGCAGTTCACAGGGCCTCCCTGAAGCTTTCTTT.

The gene calls are TRBV5-1 and TRBJ1-2; 7 bases are shared with TRBD1. The CDR3 is 14 residues long. CDR1 is SGHRS and CDR2 is YFSETQ in the germline V gene. The J segment lost 5 bases and the V segment lost 3 bases, leaving 7 bases of the junction unmatched. DNA for the CDR3: TGCGCCAGCAGCTATGACAGGGCGGATTATGGCTACACCTTC. Protein product: CASSYDRADYGYTF.

The gene calls are TRBV20-1 and TRBJ2-3, with D perhaps TRBD1 (5 bases). The CDR3 is 11 amino acids. Germline V gene lookup returns CDR1 DFQATT and CDR2 SNEGSKA (reference sequence). Deletions cut 1 base from V and 7 bases from J, with 6 bases between. The CDR3 DNA reads TGCAGTGCTAGAGCAGGGAATACGCAGTATTTT. It yields the protein CSARAGNTQYF.